This note documents a single TCR beta chain sequence. The target antigen is unknown. Assay: immunoSEQ multiplex PCR; the TCRdb copy retains only in-frame clones and omits some. The repertoire consists of 65,000 to 80,000 clones, with roughly 80% occurring once and the leading ten covering more than 6.5%. The record originates from a study of OX40 agonist ivuxolimab in advanced cancers. CDR3 length: 15 residues. With 3 bases clipped from V and 5 bases from J, the junction kept 9 bases outside the gene matches. CDR1 SNHLY and CDR2 FYNNEI come from the germline V gene. Findings and caveats of the study: Blood T cells, both CD4+ and CD8+, expanded clonally by week 6 at 0.1 to 3.0 mg/kg.

Material: CD4+ or CD8+ T cells sorted from blood, obtained in a trial of the OX40 agonist ivuxolimab. The V call is TRBV2, the J call TRBJ1-2, with TRBD1 matching over 7 bases. The clonotype originates from an adult with an advanced solid tumor such as melanoma, head and neck, liver or kidney cancer. CDR3 nucleotides: TGTGCCAGCAGTGAGACGGATGACAGGGTTTATGGCTACACCTTC. Translation: CASSETDDRVYGYTF. Based on the CDR3 plus reference TRBV2 and TRBJ1-2, the full variable domain is EPEVTQTPSHQVTQMGQEVILRCVPISNHLYFYWYRQILGQKVEFLVSFYNNEISEKSEIFDDQFSVERPDGSNFTLKIRSTKLEDSAMYFCASSETDDRVYGYTFGSGTRLTVV.